This is a list of T cell receptor beta chains from one sample in a study of cytomegalovirus exposure and HLA in healthy donors. Data came from immunoSEQ multiplex PCR; TCRdb stores just in-frame clones and leaves some out. This table has a few hundred thousand clones, about nine tenths appearing once. Sequenced material: PBMCs. Source of these receptors: a girl aged 2 to 10 in good health and CMV-seronegative. The CDR3 runs from the conserved cysteine through the conserved F or W. Fields, in order: clone size, J gene, V gene, CDR3 protein. Expanded clones are given a class, and other clones once, few, many or no size at all.

clone size: .; J gene: TRBJ2-3; V gene: TRBV25-1; CDR3 protein: CASSEYGQGNTDTQYF
clone size: .; J gene: TRBJ2-3; V gene: TRBV10-3; CDR3 protein: CAISGTSGGADTQYF
clone size: .; J gene: TRBJ1-1; V gene: TRBV5-1; CDR3 protein: CASTQDTLNTEAFF
clone size: once; J gene: TRBJ2-7; V gene: TRBV19; CDR3 protein: CASSSETYEQYF
clone size: .; J gene: TRBJ1-5; V gene: TRBV15; CDR3 protein: CATSSLGQGNQPQHF
clone size: .; J gene: TRBJ1-1; V gene: TRBV7-2; CDR3 protein: CASSFLRAEAFF
clone size: .; J gene: TRBJ1-6; V gene: TRBV4-1; CDR3 protein: CASSLQGTGGYNSPLHF
clone size: .; J gene: TRBJ2-5; V gene: TRBV27; CDR3 protein: CASTPIASGGQETQYF
clone size: .; J gene: TRBJ2-1; V gene: TRBV7-2; CDR3 protein: CASSLALNPGVGSYNEQFF
clone size: once; J gene: TRBJ2-3; V gene: TRBV11-2; CDR3 protein: CASSLSPASGSYTQYF
clone size: .; J gene: TRBJ2-7; V gene: TRBV19; CDR3 protein: CASSWRQQANYEQYF
clone size: .; J gene: TRBJ1-2; V gene: TRBV11-2; CDR3 protein: CASGGDPVRYGYTF
clone size: .; J gene: TRBJ1-1; V gene: TRBV14; CDR3 protein: CASSPGGATEAFF
clone size: .; J gene: TRBJ2-3; V gene: TRBV11-3; CDR3 protein: CASSPGTSGGTDTQYF
clone size: once; J gene: .; V gene: TRBV6-5; CDR3 protein: CASTGQNYEQYF
clone size: .; J gene: TRBJ1-2; V gene: TRBV2; CDR3 protein: CASRVVTSGTNYGYTF
clone size: .; J gene: TRBJ1-2; V gene: TRBV20-1; CDR3 protein: CSAPLLYGYTF